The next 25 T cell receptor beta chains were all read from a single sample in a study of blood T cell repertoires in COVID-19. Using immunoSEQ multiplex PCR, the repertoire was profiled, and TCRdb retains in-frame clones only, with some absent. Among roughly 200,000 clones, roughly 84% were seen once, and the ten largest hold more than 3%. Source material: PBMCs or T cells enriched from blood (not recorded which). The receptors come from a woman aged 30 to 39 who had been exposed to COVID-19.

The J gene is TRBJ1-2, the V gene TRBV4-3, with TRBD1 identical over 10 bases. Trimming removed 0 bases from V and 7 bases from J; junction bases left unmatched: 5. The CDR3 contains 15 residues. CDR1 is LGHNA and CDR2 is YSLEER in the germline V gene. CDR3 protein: CASSQDHGTGVGYTF. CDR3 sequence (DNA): TGCGCCAGCAGCCAAGATCACGGGACAGGGGTTGGCTACACCTTC.

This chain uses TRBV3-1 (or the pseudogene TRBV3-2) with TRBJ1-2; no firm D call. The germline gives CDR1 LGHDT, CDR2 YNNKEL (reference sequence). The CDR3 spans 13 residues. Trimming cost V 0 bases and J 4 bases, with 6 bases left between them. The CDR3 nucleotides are TGTGCCAGCAGCCAAGATGCGGGCTATGGCTACACCTTC. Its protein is CASSQDAGYGYTF.

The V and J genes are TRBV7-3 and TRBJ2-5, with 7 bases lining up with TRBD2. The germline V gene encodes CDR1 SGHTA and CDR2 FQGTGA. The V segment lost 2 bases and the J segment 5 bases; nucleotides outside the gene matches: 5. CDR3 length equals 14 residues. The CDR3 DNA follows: TGTGCCAGCAGCTTAGGGGGGGTTTGGGAGACCCAGTACTTC. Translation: CASSLGGVWETQYF.

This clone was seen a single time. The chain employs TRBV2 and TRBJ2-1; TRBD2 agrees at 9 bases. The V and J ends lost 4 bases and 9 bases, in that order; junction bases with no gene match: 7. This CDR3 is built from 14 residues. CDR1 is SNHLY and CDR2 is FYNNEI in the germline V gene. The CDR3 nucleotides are TGTGCCAGCAGTGGCGGATCGACTAGCGGTGAGCAGTTCTTC. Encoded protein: CASSGGSTSGEQFF.

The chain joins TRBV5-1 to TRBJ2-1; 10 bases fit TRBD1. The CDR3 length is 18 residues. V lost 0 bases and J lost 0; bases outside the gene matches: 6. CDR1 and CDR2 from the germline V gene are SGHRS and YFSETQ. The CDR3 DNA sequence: TGCGCCAGCAGCTTGGGGGGACAGGGGACAGGCTCCTACAATGAGCAGTTCTTC. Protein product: CASSLGGQGTGSYNEQFF.

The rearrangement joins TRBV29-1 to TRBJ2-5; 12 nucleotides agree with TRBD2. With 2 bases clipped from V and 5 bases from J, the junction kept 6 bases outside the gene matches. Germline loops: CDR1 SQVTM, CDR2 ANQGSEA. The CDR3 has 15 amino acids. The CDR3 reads CSVESLAGGHETQYF. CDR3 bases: TGCAGCGTTGAATCGCTAGCGGGGGGGCACGAGACCCAGTACTTC. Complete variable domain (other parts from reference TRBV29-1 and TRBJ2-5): SAVISQKPSRDICQRGTSLTIQCQVDSQVTMMFWYRQQPGQSLTLIATANQGSEATYESGFVIDKFPISRPNLTFSTLTVSNMSPEDSSIYLCSVESLAGGHETQYFGPGTRLLVL.

CDR3 amino acids: CASSRDRVNTEAFF. The CDR3 nucleotides are TGTGCCAGCAGTCGGGACAGGGTTAACACTGAAGCTTTCTTT. The chain employs TRBV2 and TRBJ1-1; TRBD1 matches 9 bases. Per the germline V gene, CDR1 is SNHLY and CDR2 is FYNNEI. V dropped 5 bases and J dropped 2; count of bases not matched to a gene: 3. This CDR3 contains 14 residues.

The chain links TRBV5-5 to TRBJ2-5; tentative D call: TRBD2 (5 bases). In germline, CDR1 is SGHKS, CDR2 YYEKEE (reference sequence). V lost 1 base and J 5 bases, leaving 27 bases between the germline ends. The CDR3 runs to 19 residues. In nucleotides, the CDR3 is TGTGCCAGCAGCTTGAGTTACCCCCTAGCAGGTTCGCGGAAGGAGACCCAGTACTTC. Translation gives CASSLSYPLAGSRKETQYF.

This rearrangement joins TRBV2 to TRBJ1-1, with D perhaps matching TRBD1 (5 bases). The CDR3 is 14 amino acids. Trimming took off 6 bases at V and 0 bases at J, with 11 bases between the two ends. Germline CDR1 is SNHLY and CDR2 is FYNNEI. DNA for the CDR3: TGTGCCAGCAGAGGGGAGGGTATGAACACTGAAGCTTTCTTT. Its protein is CASRGEGMNTEAFF.

CDR3: CASTFRVGSGYTF. CDR3 DNA: TGTGCCAGTACTTTCCGGGTGGGGAGTGGCTACACCTTC. The chain recombines TRBV19 with TRBJ1-2; D is uncertain. The germline CDR1 and CDR2 sequences are LNHDA and SQIVND (reference sequence). V shed 7 bases and J shed 7 bases, with 16 bases lying between them. This CDR3 contains 13 residues.

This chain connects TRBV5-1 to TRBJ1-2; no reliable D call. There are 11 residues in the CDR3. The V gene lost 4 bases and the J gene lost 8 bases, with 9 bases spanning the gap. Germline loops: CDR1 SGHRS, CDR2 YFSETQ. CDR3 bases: TGCGCCAGCAGCCCGGGGAGCGGCTACACCTTC. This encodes CASSPGSGYTF.

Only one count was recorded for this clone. CDR3 amino acids: CASSQEGDRSDRGLTDTQYF. CDR3 in DNA: TGCGCCAGCAGCCAAGAAGGGGATCGTTCGGACAGGGGGTTGACAGATACGCAGTATTTT. This chain connects TRBV4-1 to TRBJ2-3, with 10 nucleotides matching TRBD1. The V gene's germline CDR1 is MGHRA and CDR2 YSYEKL. The CDR3 contains 20 residues. With V trimmed by 0 bases and J by 3 bases, 15 bases remained unmatched.

CDR3 sequence: CAIRRGRDTDTQYF. CDR3 DNA sequence: TGTGCCATCCGGCGGGGGAGAGACACAGATACGCAGTATTTT. The J gene is TRBJ2-3, the V gene TRBV10-3; 7 bases are shared with TRBD2. The CDR3 has 14 residues. V lost 8 bases and J lost 2; bases outside the gene matches: 7. The germline CDR1 and CDR2 sequences are ENHRY and SYGVKD.

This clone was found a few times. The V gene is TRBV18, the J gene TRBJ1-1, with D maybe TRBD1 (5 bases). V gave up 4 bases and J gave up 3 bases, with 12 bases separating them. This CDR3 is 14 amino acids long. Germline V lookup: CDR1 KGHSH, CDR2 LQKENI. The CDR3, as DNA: TGTGCCAGCTCACGGTTACAGGCGGACACTGAAGCTTTCTTT. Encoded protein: CASSRLQADTEAFF.

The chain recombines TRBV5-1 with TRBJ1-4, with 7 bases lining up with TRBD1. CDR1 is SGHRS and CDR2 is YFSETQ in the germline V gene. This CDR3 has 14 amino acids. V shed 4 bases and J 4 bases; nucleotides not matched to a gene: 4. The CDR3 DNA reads TGCGCCAGCAGCGGGGGACAGAATAATGAAAAACTGTTTTTT. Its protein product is CASSGGQNNEKLFF.

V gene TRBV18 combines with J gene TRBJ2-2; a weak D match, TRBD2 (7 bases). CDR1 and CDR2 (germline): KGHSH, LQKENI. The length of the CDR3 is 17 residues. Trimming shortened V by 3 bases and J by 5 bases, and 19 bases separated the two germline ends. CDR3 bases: TGTGCCAGCTCACCCCTACATAGGGGAGGGGGTACCGGGGAGCTGTTTTTT. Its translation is CASSPLHRGGGTGELFF.

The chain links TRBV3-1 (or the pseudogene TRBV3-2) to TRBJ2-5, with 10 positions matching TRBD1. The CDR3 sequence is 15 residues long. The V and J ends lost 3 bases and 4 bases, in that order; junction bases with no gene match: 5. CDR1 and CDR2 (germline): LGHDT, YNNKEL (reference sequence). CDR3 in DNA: TGTGCCAGCAGCCACTATGACAGGGGGCGAGAGACCCAGTACTTC. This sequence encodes CASSHYDRGRETQYF.

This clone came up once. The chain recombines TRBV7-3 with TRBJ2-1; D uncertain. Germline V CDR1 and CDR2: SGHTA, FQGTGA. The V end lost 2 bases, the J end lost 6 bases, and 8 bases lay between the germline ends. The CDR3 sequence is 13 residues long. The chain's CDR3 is CASSLDWSNEQFF. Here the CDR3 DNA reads TGTGCCAGCAGCTTAGACTGGAGCAATGAGCAGTTCTTC.

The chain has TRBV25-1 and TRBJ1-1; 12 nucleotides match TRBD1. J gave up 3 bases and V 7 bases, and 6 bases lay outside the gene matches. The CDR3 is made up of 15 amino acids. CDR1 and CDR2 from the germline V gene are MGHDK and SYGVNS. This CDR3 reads CASIGDRGQDTEAFF. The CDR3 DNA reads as TGTGCCAGCATAGGGGACAGGGGGCAGGACACTGAAGCTTTCTTT.

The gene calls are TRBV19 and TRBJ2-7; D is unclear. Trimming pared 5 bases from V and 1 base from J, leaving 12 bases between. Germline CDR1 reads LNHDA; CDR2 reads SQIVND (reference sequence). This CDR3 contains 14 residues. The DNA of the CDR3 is TGTGCCAGTAGTCTTACGGCAGGATCCTACGAGCAGTACTTC. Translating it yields CASSLTAGSYEQYF.

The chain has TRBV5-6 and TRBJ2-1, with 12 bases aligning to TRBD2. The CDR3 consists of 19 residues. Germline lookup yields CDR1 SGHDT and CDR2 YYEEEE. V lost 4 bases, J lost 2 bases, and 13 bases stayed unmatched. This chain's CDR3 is CASSSPLAGGSHTYNEQFF. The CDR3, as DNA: TGTGCCAGCAGCAGCCCACTAGCGGGGGGAAGTCACACCTACAATGAGCAGTTCTTC.

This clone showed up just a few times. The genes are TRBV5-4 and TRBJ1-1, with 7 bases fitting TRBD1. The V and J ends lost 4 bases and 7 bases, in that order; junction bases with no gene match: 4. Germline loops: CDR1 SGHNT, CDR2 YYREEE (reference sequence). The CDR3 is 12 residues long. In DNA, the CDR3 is TGTGCCAGCAGCAACCAGGGGGGTGAAGCTTTCTTT. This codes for CASSNQGGEAFF.

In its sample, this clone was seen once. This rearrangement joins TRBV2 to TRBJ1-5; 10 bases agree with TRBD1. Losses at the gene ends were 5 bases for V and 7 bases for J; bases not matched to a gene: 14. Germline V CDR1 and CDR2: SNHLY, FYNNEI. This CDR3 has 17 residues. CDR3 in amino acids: CASSLSVTGGIEQPQHF. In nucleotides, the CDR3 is TGTGCCAGCAGTTTATCAGTGACAGGGGGCATCGAACAGCCCCAGCATTTT. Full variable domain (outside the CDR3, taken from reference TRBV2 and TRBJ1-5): EPEVTQTPSHQVTQMGQEVILRCVPISNHLYFYWYRQILGQKVEFLVSFYNNEISEKSEIFDDQFSVERPDGSNFTLKIRSTKLEDSAMYFCASSLSVTGGIEQPQHFGDGTRLSIL.

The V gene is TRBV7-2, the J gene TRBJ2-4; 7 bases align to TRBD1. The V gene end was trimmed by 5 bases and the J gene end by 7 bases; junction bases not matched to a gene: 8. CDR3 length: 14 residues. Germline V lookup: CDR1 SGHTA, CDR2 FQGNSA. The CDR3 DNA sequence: TGTGCCAGCAGCCACAAGGGGGCCGTGAACATTCAGTACTTC. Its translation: CASSHKGAVNIQYF. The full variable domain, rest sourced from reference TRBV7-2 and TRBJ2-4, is GAGVSQSPSNKVTEKGKDVELRCDPISGHTALYWYRQSLGQGLEFLIYFQGNSAPDKSGLPSDRFSAERTGGSVSTLTIQRTQQEDSAVYLCASSHKGAVNIQYFGAGTRLSVL.

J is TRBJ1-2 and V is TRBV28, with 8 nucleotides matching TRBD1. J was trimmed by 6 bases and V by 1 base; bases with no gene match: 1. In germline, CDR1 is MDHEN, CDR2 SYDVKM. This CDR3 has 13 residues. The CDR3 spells CASSLYRGDGYTF. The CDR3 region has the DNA TGTGCCAGCAGTTTATACAGGGGGGATGGCTACACCTTC.